These 16 T cell receptor beta chains came from one sample sequenced in a study of regulatory T cells in long-lasting Graves disease. iRepertoire HTBI primers and Arm-PCR of CDR3 regions built TCR beta libraries. A single record per CDR3 protein comes from TCRdb applying MiXCR to the multiplex PCR reads. The sample consists of 650,000 to 700,000 distinct CDR3 sequences, approximately 31% of them appearing once. The time point was: persistent/refractory GD, antithyroid drugs over 5 years with positive TRAb. From PBMCs, RNA was extracted and then used to make the TCR library. This sample comprised peripheral blood mononuclear cells (PBMCs), obtained when the disease was refractory, from a patient treated with antithyroid drugs. The receptors shown here come from a female donor with Graves disease.

This clonotype was detected ten times or more. This chain links TRBV28 with TRBJ1-5, with 8 bases matching TRBD1. The length of the CDR3 is 14 residues. J was trimmed by 6 bases and V by 7 bases; bases with no gene match: 8. Germline assignment: CDR1 MDHEN and CDR2 SYDVKM. This CDR3 reads CASNQDRASQPQHF. Written as DNA, the CDR3 is TGTGCCAGCAATCAGGACAGGGCGAGTCAGCCCCAGCATTTT.

The rearrangement joins TRBV25-1 to TRBJ2-7, with 9 bases aligning to TRBD1. Looked up from germline, CDR1 is MGHDK and CDR2 is SYGVNS. This CDR3 region has 16 residues. V dropped 0 bases and J dropped 2; count of bases not matched to a gene: 5. The DNA of the CDR3 is TGTGCCAGCAGTGAATATCGGGACAGGGTCGCCTACGAGCAGTACTTC. Amino acids: CASSEYRDRVAYEQYF.

This clonotype was recorded many times. One end of the junction fails to match germline, which may point to a read error. The chain couples TRBV5-1 to TRBJ1-1; the match to TRBD1 covers 9 bases. Germline V gene sequence: CDR1 SGHRS, CDR2 YFSETQ. The CDR3 loop spans 13 amino acids. CDR3 amino acids: CASRWTGDTEAFF. The CDR3 coding sequence is TGTGCCAGCAGGTGGACAGGGGACACTGAAGCTTTCTTT. Supplemented by reference TRBV5-1 and TRBJ1-1, the full variable domain reads KAGVTQTPRYLIKTRGQQVTLSCSPISGHRSVSWYQQTPGQGLQFLFEYFSETQRNKGNFPGRFSGRQFSNSRSEMNVSTLELGDSALYLCASRWTGDTEAFFGQGTRLTVV.

The rearrangement joins TRBV7-3 to TRBJ1-2, with D perhaps matching TRBD1 (5 bases). CDR3 length: 16 amino acids. Germline V gene lookup returns CDR1 SGHTA and CDR2 FQGTGA. V was trimmed by 2 bases and J by 5 bases, leaving 18 bases between them. The CDR3: CASSLLGVRGRYGYTF. For the CDR3, the DNA is TGTGCCAGCAGCTTATTAGGTGTCCGGGGCCGATATGGCTACACCTTC.

This chain links TRBV27 with TRBJ1-1; a weak D match, TRBD1 (5 bases). The CDR3 totals 14 residues. V dropped 6 bases and J dropped 4 bases, with 15 bases sitting between them. CDR1 is MNHEY and CDR2 is SMNVEV in the germline V gene (reference sequence). In DNA, the CDR3 is TGTGCCAGCAGAATATCCCAGGGTAGCACTGAAGCTTTCTTT. It yields the protein CASRISQGSTEAFF.

This clonotype has at least ten counts. The rearrangement links TRBV12-3 or TRBV12-4 to TRBJ2-1; 15 bases are a match to TRBD2. V dropped 6 bases and J dropped 7; count of bases not matched to a gene: 4. The CDR3 runs to 15 residues. Here the CDR3 reads CASRGLAGGVNEQFF. In DNA, the CDR3 is TGTGCCAGCAGGGGACTAGCGGGAGGCGTGAATGAGCAGTTCTTC.

This rearrangement joins TRBV30 to TRBJ2-5, with D perhaps given as TRBD1 or TRBD2 (5 bases each). Trimming removed 1 base at V and 5 bases at J, with 14 bases between. Germline V gene lookup returns CDR1 GTSNPN and CDR2 SVGIG (reference sequence). There are 14 residues in the CDR3. CDR3 coding DNA: TGTGCCTGGAGTGGGGGACGGGATGGTGAGACCCAGTACTTC. As protein: CAWSGGRDGETQYF.

As concerns this clonotype: A read error may explain this, as a much larger clone is one base away. This chain uses TRBV6-2 or TRBV6-3 with TRBJ2-7, with D possibly TRBD1 on 5 matching bases. CDR1 and CDR2 from the germline V gene are MNHEY and SVGEGT. This CDR3 has 15 amino acids. This CDR3 reads CASSRTFGSNYGQYF. The CDR3 DNA reads TGTGCCAGCAGTAGGACATTTGGCAGCAACTACGGGCAGTACTTC.

The table lists this clonotype with a few counts. This rearrangement joins TRBV30 to TRBJ1-1, with D tentatively TRBD1 (5 bases). The CDR3 extends over 12 amino acids. Trimming cost V 3 bases and J 7 bases, with 12 bases left between them. Germline CDR1 is GTSNPN and CDR2 is SVGIG (reference sequence). Here the CDR3 DNA reads TGTGCCTGGAGGGGGTTCGGGGGTGAAGCTTTCTTT. It encodes CAWRGFGGEAFF.

There are a few counts of this clonotype. The chain combines TRBV11-2 with TRBJ1-4; TRBD1 matches 8 bases. The CDR3 consists of 15 residues. With V trimmed by 5 bases and J by 4 bases, 6 bases remained unmatched. Per the germline V gene, CDR1 is SGHAT and CDR2 is FQNNGV. The CDR3 coding sequence is TGTGCCAGCAGCGCCGGACAGGGACGTAATGAAAAACTGTTTTTT. Protein sequence: CASSAGQGRNEKLFF.

This clonotype was detected ten times or more. This sequence joins TRBV12-3 or TRBV12-4 and TRBJ2-5; 7 bases are a match to TRBD2. V shed 5 bases and J 3 bases; nucleotides not matched to a gene: 18. The CDR3 consists of 18 residues. CDR3 nucleotide sequence: TGTGCCAGCAGTCCGACATCACTACGACTAGCCGACAAAGAGACCCAGTACTTC. Translation gives CASSPTSLRLADKETQYF.

The V call is TRBV6-2 or TRBV6-3, the J call TRBJ2-2, with D tentatively TRBD2 (7 bases). With 5 bases removed from V and 4 bases from J, the gap between germline ends came to 20 bases. The CDR3 is 17 amino acids. Germline V gene lookup returns CDR1 MNHEY and CDR2 SVGEGT. CDR3 sequence: CASSGEGGGGITGELFF. The CDR3 DNA reads TGTGCCAGCAGTGGAGAGGGAGGGGGGGGAATCACCGGGGAGCTGTTTTTT.

The rearrangement joins TRBV12-3 or TRBV12-4 to TRBJ1-3; D unresolved. The CDR3 length is 18 residues. The V end was cut by 4 bases, the J end by 0 bases, with 19 bases between. The CDR3 loop is CASSWSAFGKNSGNTIYF. In DNA, the CDR3 is TGTGCCAGCAGTTGGTCAGCGTTCGGGAAAAACTCTGGAAACACCATATATTTT.

The chain recombines TRBV5-4 with TRBJ1-2; 7 bases are shared with TRBD1. In germline, CDR1 is SGHNT, CDR2 YYREEE (reference sequence). The CDR3 consists of 16 residues. V was clipped by 2 bases and J by 4 bases; unmatched bases: 11. In nucleotides, the CDR3 is TGTGCCAGCAGCTTAGAAGGAGGGGGACAGACCTATGGCTACACCTTC. This codes for CASSLEGGGQTYGYTF.

Concerning this clonotype itself: A read error may account for a junction end that differs from germline. This chain links TRBV6-1 with TRBJ2-2, with D perhaps TRBD2 (5 bases). This CDR3 contains 13 residues. CDR1 is MNHNS and CDR2 is SASEGT in the germline V gene. The CDR3: CAGSLRGTGELFF. For the CDR3, the DNA is TGTGCCGGCAGCCTACGGGGAACCGGGGAGCTGTTTTTT.

The chain joins TRBV20-1 to TRBJ1-2, with TRBD1 matching over 8 bases. CDR3 size: 12 residues. With 4 bases clipped from V and 7 bases from J, the junction kept 5 bases outside the gene matches. The germline V gene has CDR1 DFQATT and CDR2 SNEGSKA (reference sequence). The CDR3 protein is CSAMTGVSGYTF. The CDR3 nucleotides are TGCAGTGCTATGACAGGGGTATCTGGCTACACCTTC.